Sequencing of this T cell receptor beta chain was carried out in a study of naive and memory T cell subsets. Study results and caveats: Diversity fell and Gini index rose from naive through CM, EM, EMRA.

The beta constant-region primer was an equimolar mix of two oligonucleotides covering TRBC1 and TRBC2. Ligated cDNA was amplified by four rounds of PCR with nested alpha and beta constant-region primers and SP2. A single record per CDR3 protein comes from TCRdb applying MiXCR to the UMI-ligation and nested PCR reads. The table includes around 160,000 distinct CDR3 sequences, over 15% detected once. As regards this clonotype: Antigen specificity is unknown.

The CDR3 extends over 13 amino acids. Looked up from germline, CDR1 is DFQATT and CDR2 is SNEGSKA (reference sequence). Separate alpha and beta amplification began at the second PCR step. V usage is TRBV20-1 and J usage is TRBJ2-5; D could derive from TRBD1 or TRBD2 (5 bases each). The material sequenced was naive CD4+ T cells from blood. The TCR was taken from a human donor in good health. The CDR3 sequence is CSGGFRGGETQYF. CDR3 DNA sequence: TGCAGCGGCGGTTTTAGGGGCGGGGAGACCCAGTACTTC.